Each of the 12 T cell receptor beta chains below was sequenced from the same sample in a study of T cells expressing NK-cell markers. TCRdb reprocessed the 5' RACE reads; each CDR3 protein has one entry and no DNA is given. Recorded here are fewer than 550,000 distinct CDR3 sequences; the top ten clones represent approximately 1.5%. Specimen: blood T cells: a sorted CD56 or NKG2C T cell subset, CD4+ or CD8+ T cells, or bulk PBMC T cells (not recorded which). All receptors come from a woman aged 45-65 years in good health.

This chain joins TRBV20-1 and TRBJ1-5; TCRdb calls TRBD1, which cannot be checked without DNA. CDR1 is DFQATT and CDR2 is SNEGSKA in the germline V gene (reference sequence). This CDR3 is 13 amino acids long. The CDR3 loop reads CSARTGVLQPQHF.

CDR3: CASSPPGRRDTIYF. V and J are TRBV7-8 and TRBJ1-3; checking the TCRdb D call of TRBD1 is not possible without DNA. Germline values: CDR1 SGHVS, CDR2 FQNEAQ. This CDR3 region has 14 residues.

The CDR3 protein is CASKGLAATGELFF. The chain links TRBV6-6 to TRBJ2-2; with no DNA, the TCRdb D assignment of TRBD2 cannot be verified. The CDR3 has 14 residues. Per germline, CDR1 MNHNY and CDR2 SVGAGI (reference sequence).

V gene TRBV11-2 combines with J gene TRBJ2-7. Germline CDR1 is SGHAT and CDR2 is FQNNGV. The CDR3 consists of 14 residues. The CDR3: CASRGLINSYEQYF.

The chain joins TRBV4-1 to TRBJ1-2; no DNA is available, so the TRBD1 call from TCRdb remains unchecked. This CDR3 spans 14 amino acids. The germline gives CDR1 MGHRA, CDR2 YSYEKL. The CDR3 region is CASSQGQGPSGYTF.

The chain recombines TRBV7-9 with TRBJ2-1; the D gene TCRdb calls, TRBD1, cannot be checked with no DNA. CDR3 length: 15 amino acids. CDR1 SEHNR and CDR2 FQNEAQ come from the germline V gene (reference sequence). The CDR3 protein is CASSLLPLSGNEQFF.

CDR3: CAISELQGPQETQYF. The chain links TRBV10-3 to TRBJ2-5; without DNA, the TCRdb call of TRBD1 cannot be checked. Germline assignment: CDR1 ENHRY and CDR2 SYGVKD. The CDR3 is made up of 15 amino acids.

The chain employs TRBV24-1 and TRBJ2-6; TCRdb's D call, TRBD1, is unchecked because there is no DNA. Germline V lookup: CDR1 KGHDR, CDR2 SFDVKD. This CDR3 is built from 17 residues. The CDR3 protein is CATSGGQTHSGANVLTF.

V gene TRBV14 combines with J gene TRBJ2-3; TCRdb calls TRBD1, which cannot be checked without DNA. This CDR3 contains 15 residues. Germline CDR1 SGHDN, CDR2 FVKESK. The CDR3 loop reads CASSLYGQKTDTQYF.

The rearrangement uses TRBV12-3 or TRBV12-4 and TRBJ2-1; TCRdb picks TRBD2, but there is no DNA to check that call. The CDR3 is made up of 13 amino acids. CDR3 sequence: CASTRPVSNEQFF.

V usage is TRBV12-3 or TRBV12-4 and J usage is TRBJ1-4. This CDR3 is 16 amino acids long. The chain's CDR3 is CASSPQRHYLGEKLFF.

This rearrangement joins TRBV7-8 to TRBJ1-5; absent DNA, TCRdb's TRBD1 call cannot be checked. The CDR3 runs to 14 residues. Germline V CDR1 and CDR2: SGHVS, FQNEAQ. The CDR3 loop is CASSAGQGQQPQHF.